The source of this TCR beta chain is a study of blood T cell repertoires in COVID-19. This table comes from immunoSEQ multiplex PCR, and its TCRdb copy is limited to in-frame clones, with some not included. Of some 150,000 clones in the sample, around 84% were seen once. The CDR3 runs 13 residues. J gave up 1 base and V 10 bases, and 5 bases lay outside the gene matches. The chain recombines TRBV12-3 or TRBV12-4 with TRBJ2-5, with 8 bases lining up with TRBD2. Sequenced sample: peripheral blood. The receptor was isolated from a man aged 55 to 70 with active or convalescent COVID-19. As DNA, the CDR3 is TGTGCCACGCATGCGGGGGGCCAAGAGACCCAGTACTTC. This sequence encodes CATHAGGQETQYF.